One sample yielded the 30 T cell receptor beta chains listed below, sequenced in a study of cytomegalovirus exposure and HLA in healthy donors. PCR primers comprised 60 Vbeta and 13 Jbeta primers. Libraries were prepared by immunoSEQ multiplex PCR; TCRdb keeps only in-frame clonotypes and omits some of them. The sample yields about 200,000 clones, around 79% seen once. The sample comprised PBMCs. The receptors derive from a male donor in good health and CMV-seropositive.

The gene calls are TRBV18 and TRBJ1-2; tentatively, D is TRBD1 (5 bases). Germline V gives CDR1 KGHSH, CDR2 LQKENI. The CDR3 has 14 amino acids. V dropped 5 bases and J dropped 8 bases, with 18 bases sitting between them. The CDR3 reads CASSSAGETEGYTF. The CDR3 DNA is TGTGCCAGCTCAAGCGCGGGGGAAACGGAAGGCTACACCTTC. The full variable domain, rest sourced from reference TRBV18 and TRBJ1-2, is NAGVMQNPRHLVRRRGQEARLRCSPMKGHSHVYWYRQLPEEGLKFMVYLQKENIIDESGMPKERFSAEFPKEGPSILRIQQVVRGDSAAYFCASSSAGETEGYTFGSGTRLTVV.

The rearrangement joins TRBV18 to TRBJ2-1; 7 nucleotides line up with TRBD1. V was clipped by 3 bases and J by 4 bases; unmatched bases: 12. The CDR3 loop spans 17 amino acids. Per germline, CDR1 KGHSH and CDR2 LQKENI. This CDR3 reads CASSPPGGGDRYNEQFF. CDR3 DNA: TGTGCCAGCTCACCCCCTGGGGGTGGGGACAGATACAATGAGCAGTTCTTC.

This chain joins TRBV5-4 and TRBJ2-5; possibly TRBD2 for D (5 bases). Trimming removed 1 base at V and 3 bases at J, with 13 bases between. The CDR3 is made up of 15 amino acids. Germline-derived CDR1 and CDR2 are SGHNT and YYREEE (reference sequence). As DNA, the CDR3 is TGTGCCAGCAGCTTGACGGGATCAGCCAAAGAGACCCAGTACTTC. It is translated as CASSLTGSAKETQYF. Full variable domain (remainder filled in from reference TRBV5-4 and TRBJ2-5): ETGVTQSPTHLIKTRGQQVTLRCSSQSGHNTVSWYQQALGQGPQFIFQYYREEENGRGNFPPRFSGLQFPNYSSELNVNALELDDSALYLCASSLTGSAKETQYFGPGTRLLVL.

This sequence joins TRBV5-8 and TRBJ1-1, with D possibly matching TRBD1 (5 bases). Trimming took off 3 bases at V and 1 base at J, with 16 bases between the two ends. Germline values: CDR1 SGHTS, CDR2 YDEGEE. CDR3 length: 16 residues. CDR3 residues: CASSSNKGRGNTEAFF. The CDR3 region has the DNA TGTGCCAGCAGCTCGAATAAGGGAAGGGGGAACACTGAAGCTTTCTTT.

V gene TRBV7-9 combines with J gene TRBJ1-5, with D hard to call. Germline CDR1 reads SEHNR; CDR2 reads FQNEAQ (reference sequence). The CDR3 has 18 residues. Trimming took 5 bases from V and 2 from J, leaving 22 bases between them. The CDR3 loop is CASSHPPGSLGGNQPQHF. The CDR3 DNA follows: TGTGCCAGCAGCCACCCACCGGGGTCCTTGGGCGGCAATCAGCCCCAGCATTTT.

The V call is TRBV30, the J call TRBJ1-5; D gene ambiguous. Germline V gene sequence: CDR1 GTSNPN, CDR2 SVGIG (reference sequence). This CDR3 has 15 amino acids. Deletions cut 5 bases from V and 0 bases from J, with 14 bases between. The CDR3 DNA sequence: TGTGCCTGGTCTTCGGGGATACATAGCAATCAGCCCCAGCATTTT. Its translation is CAWSSGIHSNQPQHF.

The chain recombines TRBV7-9 with TRBJ2-1; 7 positions match TRBD1. The CDR3 runs to 17 residues. Germline assignment: CDR1 SEHNR and CDR2 FQNEAQ (reference sequence). V shed 5 bases, J shed 0 bases, and the junction held 10 bases outside the gene matches. The CDR3 is CASSAEQGTVSYNEQFF. Here the CDR3 DNA reads TGTGCCAGCAGCGCAGAACAGGGGACGGTCTCCTACAATGAGCAGTTCTTC.

This chain joins TRBV7-2 and TRBJ2-7; a weak D match, TRBD1 (6 bases). The CDR3 totals 11 residues. The V gene lost 5 bases and the J gene lost 10 bases, with 12 bases spanning the gap. The germline V gene encodes CDR1 SGHTA and CDR2 FQGNSA. CDR3 bases: TGTGCCAGCAGCCCCGGACAGAGACAGTACTTC. Protein sequence: CASSPGQRQYF.

V and J are TRBV5-1 and TRBJ2-5; 7 bases align to TRBD1. The CDR3 sequence is 15 residues long. In germline, CDR1 is SGHRS, CDR2 YFSETQ. V shed 5 bases and J 2 bases; nucleotides not matched to a gene: 9. CDR3 loop: CASRLKPGQQETQYF. The CDR3 DNA reads as TGCGCCAGCAGACTGAAACCGGGACAGCAAGAGACCCAGTACTTC.

The gene calls are TRBV5-6 and TRBJ2-6; 8 bases are shared with TRBD1. The V segment lost 4 bases and the J segment 0 bases; nucleotides outside the gene matches: 6. The germline gives CDR1 SGHDT, CDR2 YYEEEE. The CDR3 loop spans 17 amino acids. The CDR3 DNA sequence: TGTGCCAGCAGCCCCGGGACAGGCTACTCTGGGGCCAACGTCCTGACTTTC. Protein: CASSPGTGYSGANVLTF.

As DNA, the CDR3 is TGTGCCAGCAGCCGGGGACTAGCGGAGGGAGATACGCAGTATTTT. Translating gives CASSRGLAEGDTQYF. This chain uses TRBV5-4 with TRBJ2-3; 11 bases agree with TRBD2. The CDR3 has 15 residues. V lost 4 bases to trimming and J lost 5 bases; unmatched junction nucleotides: 6. Germline lookup yields CDR1 SGHNT and CDR2 YYREEE (reference sequence).

The chain recombines TRBV4-1 with TRBJ2-5; the D gene is possibly TRBD1 (5 bases). Germline assignment: CDR1 MGHRA and CDR2 YSYEKL. CDR3 length equals 14 residues. Trimming took off 6 bases at V and 5 bases at J, with 16 bases between the two ends. For the CDR3, the DNA is TGCGCCAGCAGTCGAACTCAGGGTCGGGAGACCCAGTACTTC. Protein: CASSRTQGRETQYF.

The chain employs TRBV6-5 and TRBJ2-4; possible D gene TRBD2, 7 bases. There are 15 residues in the CDR3. Per the germline V gene, CDR1 is MNHEY and CDR2 is SVGAGI. V was clipped by 2 bases and J by 3 bases, with 11 bases between them. The CDR3 region is CASSYRGADKNIQYF. DNA of the CDR3: TGTGCCAGCAGTTACCGGGGGGCCGACAAAAACATTCAGTACTTC.

The V and J genes are TRBV6-6 and TRBJ2-7, with D perhaps matching TRBD2 (6 bases). The germline V and J ends were trimmed by 4 bases and 3 bases, with 10 bases remaining between them. CDR3 length equals 13 residues. The germline CDR1 and CDR2 sequences are MNHNY and SVGAGI (reference sequence). CDR3 nucleotides: TGTGCCAGCAGTTCATCGGGGGTCTACGAGCAGTACTTC. Protein: CASSSSGVYEQYF.

Only one count was recorded for this clone. The CDR3 sequence: CASSIVGTGDNYEQYF. The CDR3 nucleotides read TGTGCCAGTAGTATAGTGGGGACAGGGGATAACTACGAGCAGTACTTC. The V call is TRBV19, the J call TRBJ2-5, with 10 bases that match TRBD1. The J call may be in error: the DNA end matches TRBJ2-7 better. Germline CDR1 LNHDA, CDR2 SQIVND (reference sequence). There are 16 residues in the CDR3.

Only a few counts were recorded for this clone. The rearrangement links TRBV5-8 to TRBJ1-5; tentative D call: TRBD1 (6 bases). The CDR3 runs to 13 residues. With 4 bases removed from V and 7 bases from J, the gap between germline ends came to 12 bases. Germline V lookup: CDR1 SGHTS, CDR2 YDEGEE. Here the CDR3 DNA reads TGTGCCAGCAGCCACAGGGTGAGCCAGCCCCAGCATTTT. It translates to CASSHRVSQPQHF.

In its sample, this clone was seen a few times. The chain couples TRBV7-2 to TRBJ1-3; no definite D call. The ends were cut back, 5 bases at V and 3 bases at J, with 11 bases in the middle. The length of the CDR3 is 14 residues. CDR1 SGHTA and CDR2 FQGNSA come from the germline V gene. The CDR3 DNA is TGTGCCAGCAGCCCACTCTCGGTTGGAAACACCATATATTTT. Protein product: CASSPLSVGNTIYF.

V usage is TRBV7-2 and J usage is TRBJ2-7; unclear D gene. The V and J ends lost 5 bases and 1 base respectively, with 15 bases between them. CDR1 is SGHTA and CDR2 is FQGNSA in the germline V gene. This CDR3 region has 15 residues. The CDR3 protein is CASSPAFIRSYEQYF. The CDR3 region has the DNA TGTGCCAGCAGCCCAGCTTTCATCAGGTCCTACGAGCAGTACTTC.

The chain combines TRBV13 with TRBJ2-7; D unclear. This CDR3 has 13 residues. Germline CDR1 PRHDT, CDR2 FYEKMQ (reference sequence). V lost 6 bases to trimming and J lost 1 base, with 10 bases between them. The CDR3 bases are TGTGCCAGCAGTTCGGGTCTTTCCTACGAGCAGTACTTC. This translates into CASSSGLSYEQYF.

Notes on this clone: Other DNA sequences in the sample encode the same CDR3. The chain joins TRBV9 to TRBJ2-2; TRBD2 aligns across 8 bases. Per the germline V gene, CDR1 is SGDLS and CDR2 is YYNGEE. J lost 5 bases, V lost 0 bases, and 6 bases had no gene match. The length of the CDR3 is 16 residues. CDR3 coding DNA: TGTGCCAGCAGCGTAGTGAGCGGGAGAGGAACCGGGGAGCTGTTTTTT. The encoded protein is CASSVVSGRGTGELFF.

The chain has TRBV7-9 and TRBJ1-2; TRBD1 is a possible D gene (5 bases). The CDR3 is 14 residues long. V dropped 4 bases and J dropped 3 bases, with 12 bases sitting between them. CDR1 is SEHNR, CDR2 FQNEAQ, per germline (reference sequence). The CDR3 reads CASSSGGGYYGYTF. In nucleotides, the CDR3 is TGTGCCAGCAGCTCCGGGGGGGGTTACTATGGCTACACCTTC.

This clone was counted once. The gene calls are TRBV7-8 and TRBJ2-7, with D maybe TRBD2 (5 bases). CDR3 length equals 12 residues. Germline CDR1 and CDR2: SGHVS and FQNEAQ. The germline V and J ends were trimmed by 2 bases and 3 bases, with 5 bases remaining between them. The CDR3, as DNA: TGTGCCAGCAGCTTACGGGGCTACGAGCAGTACTTC. It yields the protein CASSLRGYEQYF.

The rearrangement joins TRBV7-3 to TRBJ1-1; no clear D. V was shortened by 0 bases and J by 4 bases, with 24 bases between the two germline ends. CDR1 is SGHTA and CDR2 is FQGTGA in the germline V gene. The CDR3 is 19 amino acids. The CDR3, as DNA: TGTGCCAGCAGCTTAACGAGTTTAGTAGAACGCGGCGCGATCACTGAAGCTTTCTTT. Translated: CASSLTSLVERGAITEAFF.

About this clone itself: In the same sample, other DNA sequences code for this CDR3. The chain recombines TRBV9 with TRBJ2-3; TRBD2 agrees at 11 bases. This CDR3 comprises 15 residues. Germline CDR1 SGDLS, CDR2 YYNGEE. The V segment lost 1 base and the J segment 3 bases; nucleotides outside the gene matches: 1. Here the CDR3 reads CASSVLAGGTDTQYF. Written as DNA, the CDR3 is TGTGCCAGCAGCGTACTAGCGGGAGGTACAGATACGCAGTATTTT.

This chain joins TRBV7-9 and TRBJ2-1, with a possible D match to TRBD1 (6 bases). Germline V gives CDR1 SEHNR, CDR2 FQNEAQ (reference sequence). This CDR3 has 16 amino acids. V was cut by 5 bases and J by 6 bases, with 20 bases left in between. The CDR3 sequence: CASSLQGSKRGNEQFF. As DNA, the CDR3 is TGTGCCAGCAGCCTACAGGGTTCCAAACGGGGCAATGAGCAGTTCTTC.

The rearrangement links TRBV30 to TRBJ1-5, with D perhaps matching TRBD1 (5 bases). Germline CDR1 and CDR2: GTSNPN and SVGIG (reference sequence). V lost 0 bases and J 7 bases, leaving 16 bases between the germline ends. This CDR3 region has 15 residues. CDR3 coding DNA: TGTGCCTGGAGTGTACTGGGGCAGGGAGGGCAGCCCCAGCATTTT. It is translated as CAWSVLGQGGQPQHF.

The V gene is TRBV6-5, the J gene TRBJ1-2; 8 bases map to TRBD1. This CDR3 comprises 13 residues. The germline V gene encodes CDR1 MNHEY and CDR2 SVGAGI. After removal of 6 bases from V and 7 bases from J, the junction contained 7 bases not matched to a gene. The CDR3 spells CASSGQGVAGYTF. The CDR3 DNA sequence: TGTGCCAGCAGCGGACAGGGAGTTGCTGGCTACACCTTC.

This clone has only a few counts. V is TRBV11-3 and J is TRBJ2-2; 11 nucleotides align to TRBD2. Trimming took 3 bases from V and 6 from J; bases not matched to a gene: 3. The CDR3 extends over 15 amino acids. Germline V gene lookup returns CDR1 SGHNT and CDR2 YENEEA. CDR3 sequence: CASSFSGGAAGELFF. The CDR3 DNA reads TGTGCCAGCAGCTTTAGCGGGGGGGCTGCCGGGGAGCTGTTTTTT.

The V gene is TRBV28, the J gene TRBJ1-6, with D unresolved. The CDR3 has 13 residues. Germline V lookup: CDR1 MDHEN, CDR2 SYDVKM. Trimming shortened V by 7 bases and J by 3 bases, and 7 bases separated the two germline ends. CDR3 residues: CASKSLYNSPLHF. DNA for the CDR3: TGTGCCAGCAAAAGCCTCTATAATTCACCCCTCCACTTT.

J is TRBJ2-7 and V is TRBV5-1, with D maybe TRBD1 (5 bases). Per germline, CDR1 SGHRS and CDR2 YFSETQ. V was shortened by 0 bases and J by 4 bases, with 11 bases between the two germline ends. The CDR3 sequence is 14 residues long. Here the CDR3 reads CASSLAQGGYEQYF. CDR3 in DNA: TGCGCCAGCAGCTTGGCCCAGGGTGGGTACGAGCAGTACTTC.